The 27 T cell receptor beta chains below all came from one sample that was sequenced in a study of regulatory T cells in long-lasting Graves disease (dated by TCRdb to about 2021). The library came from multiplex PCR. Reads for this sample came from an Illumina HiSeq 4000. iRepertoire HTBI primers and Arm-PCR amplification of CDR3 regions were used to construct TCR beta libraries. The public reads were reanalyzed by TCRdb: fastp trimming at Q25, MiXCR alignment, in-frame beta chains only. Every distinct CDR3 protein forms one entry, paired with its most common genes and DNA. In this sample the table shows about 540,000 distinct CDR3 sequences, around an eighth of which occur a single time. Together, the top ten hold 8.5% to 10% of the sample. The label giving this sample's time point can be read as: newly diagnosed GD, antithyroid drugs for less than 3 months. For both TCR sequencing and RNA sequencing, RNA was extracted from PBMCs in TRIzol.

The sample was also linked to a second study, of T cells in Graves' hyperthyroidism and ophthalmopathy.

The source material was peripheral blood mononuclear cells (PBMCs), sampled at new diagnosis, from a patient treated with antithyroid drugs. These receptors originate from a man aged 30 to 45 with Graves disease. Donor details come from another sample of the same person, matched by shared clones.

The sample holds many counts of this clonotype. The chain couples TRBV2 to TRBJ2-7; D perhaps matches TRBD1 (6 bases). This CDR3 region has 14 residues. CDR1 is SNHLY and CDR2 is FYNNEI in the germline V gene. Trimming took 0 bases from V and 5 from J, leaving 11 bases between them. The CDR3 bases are TGTGCCAGCAGTGAAGCGAACAGGGTGAACGAGCAGTACTTC. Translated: CASSEANRVNEQYF. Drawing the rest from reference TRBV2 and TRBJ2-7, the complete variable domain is EPEVTQTPSHQVTQMGQEVILRCVPISNHLYFYWYRQILGQKVEFLVSFYNNEISEKSEIFDDQFSVERPDGSNFTLKIRSTKLEDSAMYFCASSEANRVNEQYFGPGTRLTVT.

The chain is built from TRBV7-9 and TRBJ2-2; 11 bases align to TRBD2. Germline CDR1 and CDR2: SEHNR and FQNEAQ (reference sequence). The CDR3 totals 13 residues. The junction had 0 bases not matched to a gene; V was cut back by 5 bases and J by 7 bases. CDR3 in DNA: TGTGCCAGCAGCACTAGCGGGAGCGGGGAGCTGTTTTTT. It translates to CASSTSGSGELFF.

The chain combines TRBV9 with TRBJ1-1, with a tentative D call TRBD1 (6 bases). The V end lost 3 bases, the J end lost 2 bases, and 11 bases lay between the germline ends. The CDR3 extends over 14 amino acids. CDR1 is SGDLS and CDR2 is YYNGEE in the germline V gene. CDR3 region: CASSGGQSNTEAFF. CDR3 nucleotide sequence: TGTGCCAGCAGCGGAGGACAGAGTAACACTGAAGCTTTCTTT.

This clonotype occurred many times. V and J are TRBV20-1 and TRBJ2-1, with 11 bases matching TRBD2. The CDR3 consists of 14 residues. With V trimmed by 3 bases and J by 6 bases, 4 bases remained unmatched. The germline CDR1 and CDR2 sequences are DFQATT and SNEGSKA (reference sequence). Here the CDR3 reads CSARTSGTTNEQFF. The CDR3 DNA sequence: TGCAGTGCTAGGACTAGCGGGACTACCAATGAGCAGTTCTTC.

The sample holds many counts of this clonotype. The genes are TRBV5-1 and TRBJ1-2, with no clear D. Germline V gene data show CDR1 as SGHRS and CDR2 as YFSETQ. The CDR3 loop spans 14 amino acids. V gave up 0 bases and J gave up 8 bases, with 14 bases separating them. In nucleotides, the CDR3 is TGCGCCAGCAGCTTGGACGGCGGTCCGCGGGGCTACACCTTC. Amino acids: CASSLDGGPRGYTF.

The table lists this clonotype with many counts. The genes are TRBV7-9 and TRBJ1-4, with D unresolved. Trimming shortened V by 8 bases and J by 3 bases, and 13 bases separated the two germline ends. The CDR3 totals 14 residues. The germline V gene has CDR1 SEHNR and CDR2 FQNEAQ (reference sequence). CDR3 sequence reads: CASASRPSNEKLFF. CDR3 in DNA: TGTGCCAGCGCCTCCCGGCCATCTAATGAAAAACTGTTTTTT.

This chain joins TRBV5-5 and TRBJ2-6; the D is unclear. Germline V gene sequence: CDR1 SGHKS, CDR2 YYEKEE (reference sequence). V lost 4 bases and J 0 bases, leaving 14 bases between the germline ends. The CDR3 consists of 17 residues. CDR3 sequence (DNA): TGTGCCAGCAGCGGGGTGACTGCTAGCTCTGGGGCCAACGTCCTGACTTTC. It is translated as CASSGVTASSGANVLTF.

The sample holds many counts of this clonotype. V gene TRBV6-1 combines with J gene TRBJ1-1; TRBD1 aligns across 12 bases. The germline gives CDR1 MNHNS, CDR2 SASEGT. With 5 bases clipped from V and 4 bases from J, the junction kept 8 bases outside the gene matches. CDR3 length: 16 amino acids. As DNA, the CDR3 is TGTGCCAGCAGTACCCGGGACAGGGGGCCGAGCACTGAAGCTTTCTTT. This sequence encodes CASSTRDRGPSTEAFF.

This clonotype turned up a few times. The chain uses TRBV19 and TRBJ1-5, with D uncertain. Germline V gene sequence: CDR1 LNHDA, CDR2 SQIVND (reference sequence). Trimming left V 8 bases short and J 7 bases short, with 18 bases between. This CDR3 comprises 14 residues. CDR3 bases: TGTGCCAGTTCGGGCATTTTGGGTCAACAGCCCCAGCATTTT. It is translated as CASSGILGQQPQHF. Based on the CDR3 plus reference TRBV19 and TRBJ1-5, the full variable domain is DGGITQSPKYLFRKEGQNVTLSCEQNLNHDAMYWYRQDPGQGLRLIYYSQIVNDFQKGDIAEGYSVSREKKESFPLTVTSAQKNPTAFYLCASSGILGQQPQHFGDGTRLSIL.

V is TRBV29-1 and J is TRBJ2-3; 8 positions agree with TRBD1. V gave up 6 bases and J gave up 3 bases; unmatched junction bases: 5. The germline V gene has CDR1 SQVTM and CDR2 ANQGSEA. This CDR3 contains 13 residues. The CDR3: CSVRRQGTDTQYF. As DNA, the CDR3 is TGCAGCGTCCGGCGACAGGGGACAGATACGCAGTATTTT.

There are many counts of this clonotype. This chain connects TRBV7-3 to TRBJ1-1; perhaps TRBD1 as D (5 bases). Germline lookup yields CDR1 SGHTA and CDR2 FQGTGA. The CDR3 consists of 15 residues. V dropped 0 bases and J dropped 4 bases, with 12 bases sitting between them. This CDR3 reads CASSLTGEVGTEAFF. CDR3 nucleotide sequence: TGTGCCAGCAGCTTAACAGGGGAGGTGGGCACTGAAGCTTTCTTT.

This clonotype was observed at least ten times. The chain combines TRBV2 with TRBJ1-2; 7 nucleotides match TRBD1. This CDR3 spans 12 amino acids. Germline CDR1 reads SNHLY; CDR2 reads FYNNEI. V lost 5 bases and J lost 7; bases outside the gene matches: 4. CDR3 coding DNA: TGTGCCAGCAGTATGACAGGGAGTGGCTACACCTTC. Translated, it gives CASSMTGSGYTF.

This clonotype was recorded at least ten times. CDR3 sequence: CASSPGPGRADTQYF. The CDR3 nucleotides are TGTGCCAGCAGTCCAGGACCAGGAAGAGCAGATACGCAGTATTTT. The chain joins TRBV6-1 to TRBJ2-3; no clear D. Germline lookup yields CDR1 MNHNS and CDR2 SASEGT. Trimming shortened V by 5 bases and J by 4 bases, and 16 bases separated the two germline ends. The length of the CDR3 is 15 residues.

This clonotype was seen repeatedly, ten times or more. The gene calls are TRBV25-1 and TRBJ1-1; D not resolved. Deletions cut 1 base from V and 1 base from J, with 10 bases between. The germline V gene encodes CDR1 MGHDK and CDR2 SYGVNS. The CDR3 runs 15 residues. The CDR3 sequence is CASSELGPTNTEAFF. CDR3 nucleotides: TGTGCCAGCAGTGAATTAGGACCCACGAACACTGAAGCTTTCTTT.

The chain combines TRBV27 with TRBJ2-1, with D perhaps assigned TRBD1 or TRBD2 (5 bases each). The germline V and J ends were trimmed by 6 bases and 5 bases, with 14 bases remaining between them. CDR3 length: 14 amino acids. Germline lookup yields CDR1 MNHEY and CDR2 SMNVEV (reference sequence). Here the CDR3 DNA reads TGTGCCAGCAGCCGTAGACAGACTAACAATGAGCAGTTCTTC. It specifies CASSRRQTNNEQFF.

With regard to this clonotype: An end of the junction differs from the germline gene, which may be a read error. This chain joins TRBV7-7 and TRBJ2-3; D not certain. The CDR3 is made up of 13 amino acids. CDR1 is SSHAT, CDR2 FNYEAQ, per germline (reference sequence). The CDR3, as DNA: TGTGCTAGCAGCCCCCGGATGCGAGATACGCAGTATTTT. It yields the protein CASSPRMRDTQYF.

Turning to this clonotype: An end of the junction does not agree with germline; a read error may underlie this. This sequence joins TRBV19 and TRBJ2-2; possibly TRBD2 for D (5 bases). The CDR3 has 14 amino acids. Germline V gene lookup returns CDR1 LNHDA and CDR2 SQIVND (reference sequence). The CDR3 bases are TGTGCCAGTAGTATCCTAGAGAACACCGGGGAGCTGTCTTTT. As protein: CASSILENTGELSF.

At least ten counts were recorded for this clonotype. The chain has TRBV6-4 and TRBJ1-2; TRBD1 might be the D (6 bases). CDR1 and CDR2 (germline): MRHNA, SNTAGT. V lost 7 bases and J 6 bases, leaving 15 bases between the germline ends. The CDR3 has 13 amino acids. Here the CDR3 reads CASTRTGIDGYTF. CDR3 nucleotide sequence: TGTGCCAGCACTCGTACAGGGATAGATGGCTACACCTTC.

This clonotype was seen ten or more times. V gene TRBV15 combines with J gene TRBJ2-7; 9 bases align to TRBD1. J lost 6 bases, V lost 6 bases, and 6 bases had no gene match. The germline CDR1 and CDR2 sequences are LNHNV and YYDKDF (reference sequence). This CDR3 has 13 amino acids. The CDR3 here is CATSSGTGSEQYF. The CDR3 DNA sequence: TGTGCCACCAGTTCCGGGACAGGGAGCGAGCAGTACTTC.

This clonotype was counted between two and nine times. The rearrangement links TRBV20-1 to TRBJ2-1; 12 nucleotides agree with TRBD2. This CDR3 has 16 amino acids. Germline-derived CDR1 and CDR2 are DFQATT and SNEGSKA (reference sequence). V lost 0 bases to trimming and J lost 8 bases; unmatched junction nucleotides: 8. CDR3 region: CSARDHLAGGWDEQFF. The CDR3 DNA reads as TGCAGTGCTAGAGATCACCTAGCGGGAGGGTGGGATGAGCAGTTCTTC.

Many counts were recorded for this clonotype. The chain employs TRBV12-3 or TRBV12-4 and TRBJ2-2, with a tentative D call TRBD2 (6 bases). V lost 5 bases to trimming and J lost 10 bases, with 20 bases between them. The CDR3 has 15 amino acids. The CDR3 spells CASSPLSGGAKELFF. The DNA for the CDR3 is TGTGCCAGCAGTCCACTGTCCGGGGGAGCGAAGGAGCTGTTTTTT.

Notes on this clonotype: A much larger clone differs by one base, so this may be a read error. CDR3 sequence: CAGHPRTSGSNWSYEQYF. Here the CDR3 DNA reads TGTGCCGGCCATCCAAGGACTAGCGGGAGTAACTGGTCCTACGAGCAGTACTTC. The V call is TRBV6-1, the J call TRBJ2-7; 13 bases match TRBD2. V dropped 11 bases and J dropped 1; count of bases not matched to a gene: 17. The germline CDR1 and CDR2 sequences are MNHNS and SASEGT. This CDR3 spans 18 amino acids.

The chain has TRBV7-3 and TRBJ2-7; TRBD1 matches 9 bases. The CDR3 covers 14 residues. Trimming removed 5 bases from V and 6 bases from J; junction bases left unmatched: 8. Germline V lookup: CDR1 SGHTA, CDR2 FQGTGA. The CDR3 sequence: CASSASGTGSEQYF. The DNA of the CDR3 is TGTGCCAGCAGCGCCTCCGGGACAGGGAGCGAGCAGTACTTC.

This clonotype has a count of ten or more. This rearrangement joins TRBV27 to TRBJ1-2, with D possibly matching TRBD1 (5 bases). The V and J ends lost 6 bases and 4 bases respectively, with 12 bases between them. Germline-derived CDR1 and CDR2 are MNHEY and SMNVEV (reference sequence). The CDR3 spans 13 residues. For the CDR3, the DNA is TGTGCCAGCAGCTCCTGGGGGGGCTATGGCTACACCTTC. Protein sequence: CASSSWGGYGYTF.

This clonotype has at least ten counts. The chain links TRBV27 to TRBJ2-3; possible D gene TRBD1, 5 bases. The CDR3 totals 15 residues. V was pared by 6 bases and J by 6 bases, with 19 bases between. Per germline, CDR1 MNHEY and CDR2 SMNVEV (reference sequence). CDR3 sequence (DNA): TGTGCCAGCAGCCCCAGGGCAGGGCGAGGTGATACGCAGTATTTT. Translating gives CASSPRAGRGDTQYF.

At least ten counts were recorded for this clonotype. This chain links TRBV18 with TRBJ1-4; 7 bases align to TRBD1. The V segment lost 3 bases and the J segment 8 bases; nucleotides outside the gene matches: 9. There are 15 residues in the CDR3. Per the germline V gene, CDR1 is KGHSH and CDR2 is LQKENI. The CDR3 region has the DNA TGTGCCAGCTCACCCCGGCAAGGGGGCGGCGAAAAACTGTTTTTT. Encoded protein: CASSPRQGGGEKLFF.

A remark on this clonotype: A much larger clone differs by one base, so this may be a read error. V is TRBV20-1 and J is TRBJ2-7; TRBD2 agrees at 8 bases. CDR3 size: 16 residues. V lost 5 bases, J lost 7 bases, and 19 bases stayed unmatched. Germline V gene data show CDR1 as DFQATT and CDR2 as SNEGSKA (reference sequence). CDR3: CSAPSETSVTYNEQYF. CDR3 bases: TGCAGTGCTCCATCCGAGACTAGCGTGACCTACAATGAGCAGTACTTC.